The TCR beta chain described here comes from a study of T-cell memory formation after mild COVID-19. On the study more broadly: The two donors had largely donor-specific TCR clusters.

The CDR3 is 14 residues long. J gave up 7 bases and V 8 bases, and 9 bases lay outside the gene matches. The V gene's germline CDR1 is KGHDR and CDR2 SFDVKD. MiXCR, applied by TCRdb to the 5' RACE reads, yields one record per CDR3 protein. The table shows some 190,000 distinct CDR3 sequences, with 15% to 20% occurring only once. The chain uses TRBV24-1 and TRBJ2-1; 8 nucleotides align to TRBD1. Input material: PBMCs or a T cell subset sorted from them (not recorded which). The receptor's source is an adult woman who had mild COVID-19 (a few samples of this study predate the infection). Cell type and time point are not known. CDR3 DNA sequence: TGTGCCACCAAAGGACAGGGACTTTCTAATGAGCAGTTCTTC. This sequence encodes CATKGQGLSNEQFF.